The T cell receptor beta chain under discussion was sequenced for a study of CD8+CD57+ T cells in acquired aplastic anemia. Study overall: Sorted CD4+ and CD8+ cells gave an average of approximately 3 ug of DNA. The study's findings and limits: No significant patient-versus-control difference appeared in CD8+ Simpson's diversity. Roughly 27 sequences, all CD8+ CDR3, were shared between patients and controls.

All patients picked for sequencing had shown, by flow cytometry, an expansion of CD8+CD57+ cells. Severe acquired aplastic anemia was the diagnosis recorded for all patients. This clonotype was found many times. Its specificity is unknown. Profiling that covered TCR beta VDJ and CDR3 relied on genomic DNA as its template. Via MiXCR, TCRdb re-called the reads, giving one row per CDR3 protein. The data hold 400,000 to 600,000 distinct CDR3 sequences, with around 30% observed a single time. This TCR derives from a human donor with aplastic anemia. Sequenced input: sorted CD4+, CD8+, or CD8+CD57+ T cells (not recorded which) from PBMCs.

CDR3 in amino acids: CASSLQRSHYEQYF. In nucleotides, the CDR3 is TGTGCCAGCAGCTTGCAGCGTTCCCACTACGAGCAGTACTTC. J is TRBJ2-7 and V is TRBV5-6; D call uncertain. Germline CDR1 SGHDT, CDR2 YYEEEE. The CDR3 runs 14 residues. The V and J ends lost 1 base and 3 bases respectively, with 11 bases between them.